Shown below are 30 T cell receptor beta chains from a single sample sequenced in a study of blood T cell repertoires in COVID-19. Only in-frame clones appear in the TCRdb table, and some are missing; sequencing was by immunoSEQ multiplex PCR. This table has around 63,000 clones, approximately 90% appearing once. Specimen: peripheral blood. These receptors all stem from a woman older than 75 with acute or convalescent COVID-19.

The J gene is TRBJ2-7, the V gene TRBV5-1, with 14 bases lining up with TRBD2. The V gene end was trimmed by 0 bases and the J gene end by 5 bases; junction bases not matched to a gene: 4. CDR3 length: 16 residues. The V gene's germline CDR1 is SGHRS and CDR2 YFSETQ. Here the CDR3 DNA reads TGCGCCAGCAGCTTGGGACTAGCGGGAGGGCCTGACGAGCAGTACTTC. It encodes CASSLGLAGGPDEQYF.

In its sample, this clone was seen once. As DNA, the CDR3 is TGTGCCAGCAGCCGTTATTCTGGCGGGAGGACGACAGATACGCAGTATTTT. The encoded protein is CASSRYSGGRTTDTQYF. The chain uses TRBV11-3 and TRBJ2-3, with 8 nucleotides matching TRBD2. Germline CDR1 SGHNT, CDR2 YENEEA. Trimming at V came to 5 bases and at J to 3 bases, leaving 13 bases not matched to a gene. This CDR3 contains 17 residues. The complete variable domain, with remaining parts taken from reference TRBV11-3 and TRBJ2-3, reads EAGVVQSPRYKIIEKKQPVAFWCNPISGHNTLYWYLQNLGQGPELLIRYENEEAVDDSQLPKDRFSAERLKGVDSTLKIQPAELGDSAVYLCASSRYSGGRTTDTQYFGPGTRLTVL.

The V and J genes are TRBV15 and TRBJ2-7; possible D gene TRBD1, 6 bases. This CDR3 contains 14 residues. Germline CDR1 LNHNV, CDR2 YYDKDF (reference sequence). Trimming cost V 2 bases and J 2 bases, with 10 bases left between them. The CDR3 loop reads CATSRRDITYEQYF. The CDR3 coding sequence is TGTGCCACCAGCAGAAGGGACATAACCTACGAGCAGTACTTC.

The CDR3 region has the DNA TGTGCCAGTAGTACCTACTTGGGACAGGGGGCAAGGAGCTATGGCTACACCTTC. As protein: CASSTYLGQGARSYGYTF. V usage is TRBV19 and J usage is TRBJ1-2; 12 bases fit TRBD1. Germline V gene data show CDR1 as LNHDA and CDR2 as SQIVND (reference sequence). V lost 4 bases, J lost 4 bases, and 13 bases stayed unmatched. CDR3 length equals 18 residues.

CDR3 amino acids: CASSQDPGKTEKLFF. For the CDR3, the DNA is TGTGCCAGCAGCCAAGACCCGGGAAAGACGGAAAAACTGTTTTTT. The chain employs TRBV4-2 and TRBJ1-4; D is unresolved. The V and J ends lost 0 bases and 8 bases respectively, with 13 bases between them. Germline V gives CDR1 LGHNA, CDR2 YNFKEQ. The CDR3 covers 15 residues.

This clone was observed a few times. The chain combines TRBV3-1 (or the pseudogene TRBV3-2) with TRBJ1-5; weak D call: TRBD1 (6 bases). The CDR3 length is 18 residues. Per germline, CDR1 LGHDT and CDR2 YNNKEL (reference sequence). The V end was cut by 6 bases, the J end by 3 bases, with 24 bases between. The chain's CDR3 is CASRVPKQGTHFNQPQHF. In nucleotides, the CDR3 is TGTGCCAGCAGGGTGCCAAAACAGGGCACTCACTTCAATCAGCCCCAGCATTTT.

J is TRBJ2-3 and V is TRBV7-2; a weak D match, TRBD1 (6 bases). Trimming removed 5 bases from V and 5 bases from J, with 11 bases in between. The CDR3 has 13 amino acids. Germline V lookup: CDR1 SGHTA, CDR2 FQGNSA. CDR3 in DNA: TGTGCCAGCAGCCGCCCCAGGGGAGATACGCAGTATTTT. Translation gives CASSRPRGDTQYF.

This clone appeared a few times. The V call is TRBV7-8, the J call TRBJ1-5; D call uncertain. V was pared by 5 bases and J by 3 bases, with 11 bases between. Germline CDR1 reads SGHVS; CDR2 reads FQNEAQ. The CDR3 sequence is 14 residues long. The chain's CDR3 is CASSPVGDNQPQHF. The CDR3 region has the DNA TGTGCCAGCAGCCCAGTCGGGGACAATCAGCCCCAGCATTTT. The whole variable domain, remainder taken from reference TRBV7-8 and TRBJ1-5, is GAGVSQSPRYKVAKRGQDVALRCDPISGHVSLFWYQQALGQGPEFLTYFQNEAQLDKSGLPSDRFFAERPEGSVSTLKIQRTQQEDSAVYLCASSPVGDNQPQHFGDGTRLSIL.

The chain employs TRBV6-2 or TRBV6-3 and TRBJ1-5; D is unclear. Germline V lookup: CDR1 MNHEY, CDR2 SVGEGT. The V end was cut by 4 bases, the J end by 1 base, with 11 bases between. The CDR3 runs to 15 residues. CDR3 coding DNA: TGTGCCAGCAGTTTTTCCGGGGTCAGCAATCAGCCCCAGCATTTT. It codes for CASSFSGVSNQPQHF.

V gene TRBV14 combines with J gene TRBJ2-3; D not certain. V lost 0 bases to trimming and J lost 1 base, with 5 bases between them. The CDR3 contains 14 residues. Germline CDR1 and CDR2: SGHDN and FVKESK. CDR3 in amino acids: CASSQDLRTDTQYF. The CDR3 DNA follows: TGTGCCAGCAGCCAAGATCTCCGCACAGATACGCAGTATTTT.

The chain has TRBV6-5 and TRBJ1-2; weak D call: TRBD1 (6 bases). In germline, CDR1 is MNHEY, CDR2 SVGAGI. The V end lost 6 bases, the J end lost 4 bases, and 15 bases lay between the germline ends. The CDR3 loop spans 14 amino acids. CDR3 in amino acids: CASSVSQGVYGYTF. The DNA of the CDR3 is TGTGCCAGCAGCGTCTCACAGGGAGTCTATGGCTACACCTTC.

The CDR3 sequence is CASSHSAVTAGNTIYF. CDR3 bases: TGTGCCAGCAGCCACTCGGCGGTCACCGCTGGAAACACCATATATTTT. The rearrangement uses TRBV7-8 and TRBJ1-3, with D unclear. This CDR3 spans 16 amino acids. Germline values: CDR1 SGHVS, CDR2 FQNEAQ. Between the trimmed V and J ends, which lost 5 bases and 2 bases, there was a span of 16 bases.

This clone was detected only once. The chain has TRBV5-1 and TRBJ2-7, with 12 bases fitting TRBD2. The CDR3 is 17 residues long. The germline gives CDR1 SGHRS, CDR2 YFSETQ. The J segment lost 3 bases and the V segment lost 4 bases, leaving 11 bases of the junction unmatched. CDR3 amino acids: CASSPRLAGVTNYEQYF. The CDR3 region has the DNA TGCGCCAGCAGCCCACGACTAGCGGGAGTTACAAACTACGAGCAGTACTTC.

The chain is built from TRBV2 and TRBJ1-1; 11 bases are shared with TRBD1. The CDR3 sequence is 14 residues long. V was pared by 8 bases and J by 4 bases, with 6 bases of the junction left unmatched. Germline lookup yields CDR1 SNHLY and CDR2 FYNNEI. The DNA of the CDR3 is TGTGCCAGCGGGGACAGGGGGAAAGGCACTGAAGCTTTCTTT. Translating it yields CASGDRGKGTEAFF.

The chain uses TRBV18 and TRBJ1-2, with 10 nucleotides matching TRBD1. Trimming at V came to 3 bases and at J to 4 bases, leaving 5 bases not matched to a gene. Germline V gives CDR1 KGHSH, CDR2 LQKENI. This CDR3 spans 15 amino acids. The CDR3 sequence is CASSPPGQGTYGYTF. The DNA of the CDR3 is TGTGCCAGCTCACCGCCGGGACAGGGGACCTATGGCTACACCTTC.

This clone appeared once. The chain couples TRBV30 to TRBJ2-5, with D maybe TRBD2 (6 bases). The length of the CDR3 is 15 residues. V lost 5 bases and J lost 1, with 17 bases in between. Germline assignment: CDR1 GTSNPN and CDR2 SVGIG (reference sequence). CDR3 amino acids: CAWGWRGATQETQYF. As DNA, the CDR3 is TGTGCCTGGGGGTGGCGGGGCGCCACCCAAGAGACCCAGTACTTC.

As for this clone: This sample includes further DNA sequences coding for the same CDR3. The chain has TRBV10-3 and TRBJ1-6; D possibly corresponds to TRBD1 (6 bases). Trimming left V 2 bases short and J 8 bases short, with 10 bases between. Germline lookup yields CDR1 ENHRY and CDR2 SYGVKD. This CDR3 has 14 amino acids. CDR3 loop: CAISEGTGYSPLHF. The CDR3 coding sequence is TGTGCCATCAGTGAGGGCACAGGGTATTCACCCCTCCACTTT.

The chain employs TRBV4-2 and TRBJ2-3; D uncertain. The CDR3 covers 14 residues. V dropped 1 base and J dropped 6 bases, with 11 bases sitting between them. From germline, CDR1 is LGHNA and CDR2 YNFKEQ. The chain's CDR3 is CASSQGDQVDTQYF. The CDR3 bases are TGTGCCAGCAGCCAAGGAGACCAGGTGGATACGCAGTATTTT.

The rearrangement uses TRBV7-3 and TRBJ1-1; a weak D match, TRBD1 (5 bases). Trimming removed 2 bases at V and 1 base at J, with 8 bases between. This CDR3 comprises 14 residues. CDR1 is SGHTA and CDR2 is FQGTGA in the germline V gene. The CDR3 loop is CASSLRQGNTEAFF. As DNA, the CDR3 is TGTGCCAGCAGCTTACGGCAGGGGAACACTGAAGCTTTCTTT.

This chain's CDR3 is CASSGGYNYGYTF. The CDR3 DNA follows: TGTGCCAGCTCGGGGGGATATAACTATGGCTACACCTTC. This chain joins TRBV28 and TRBJ1-2, with TRBD1 as a possible D gene (5 bases). The CDR3 has 13 amino acids. From germline, CDR1 is MDHEN and CDR2 SYDVKM. Trimming left V 8 bases short and J 1 base short, with 11 bases between.

V gene TRBV5-5 combines with J gene TRBJ2-7, with 10 bases aligning to TRBD1. The CDR3 sequence is 17 residues long. Germline loops: CDR1 SGHKS, CDR2 YYEKEE (reference sequence). The J segment lost 6 bases and the V segment lost 4 bases, leaving 16 bases of the junction unmatched. The CDR3 loop reads CASSPPGTGDVTGEQYF. As DNA, the CDR3 is TGTGCCAGCAGCCCCCCCGGGACAGGGGATGTTACTGGCGAGCAGTACTTC. Combining the CDR3 with reference TRBV5-5 and TRBJ2-7 gives the whole variable domain DAGVTQSPTHLIKTRGQQVTLRCSPISGHKSVSWYQQVLGQGPQFIFQYYEKEERGRGNFPDRFSARQFPNYSSELNVNALLLGDSALYLCASSPPGTGDVTGEQYFGPGTRLTVT.

The gene calls are TRBV27 and TRBJ1-2, with D unclear. The CDR3 is made up of 15 amino acids. Trimming removed 0 bases from V and 1 base from J, with 9 bases in between. The germline V gene encodes CDR1 MNHEY and CDR2 SMNVEV (reference sequence). The CDR3 is CASSLSVGNNYGYTF. Here the CDR3 DNA reads TGTGCCAGCAGTTTATCGGTCGGGAATAACTATGGCTACACCTTC.

The chain links TRBV6-6 to TRBJ1-2; weak D call: TRBD1 (6 bases). The V end was cut by 5 bases, the J end by 5 bases, with 15 bases between. Germline assignment: CDR1 MNHNY and CDR2 SVGAGI (reference sequence). CDR3 length: 14 residues. In DNA, the CDR3 is TGTGCCAGCAGTCGGAGGGACATAGGATATGGCTACACCTTC. This translates into CASSRRDIGYGYTF.

This sequence joins TRBV19 and TRBJ1-5; D uncertain. The CDR3 has 12 residues. The germline V and J ends were trimmed by 7 bases and 4 bases, with 8 bases remaining between them. CDR1 and CDR2 (germline): LNHDA, SQIVND (reference sequence). CDR3 in amino acids: CASNRMNQPQHF. DNA of the CDR3: TGTGCCAGTAATCGTATGAATCAGCCCCAGCATTTT.

This chain connects TRBV12-5 to TRBJ1-1; D not resolved. V was trimmed by 2 bases and J by 4 bases, leaving 8 bases between them. The CDR3 loop spans 13 amino acids. Germline assignment: CDR1 LGHNT and CDR2 FRNRAP. CDR3: CASGLWEGTEAFF. The CDR3, as DNA: TGTGCTAGTGGTTTGTGGGAGGGCACTGAAGCTTTCTTT.

The chain is built from TRBV18 and TRBJ2-7; no definite D call. The V and J ends lost 0 bases and 3 bases respectively, with 12 bases between them. Germline CDR1 reads KGHSH; CDR2 reads LQKENI. The CDR3 has 15 residues. CDR3 loop: CASSPPSLVDYEQYF. The CDR3 coding sequence is TGTGCCAGCTCACCACCGAGTCTAGTTGACTACGAGCAGTACTTC.

The rearrangement links TRBV28 to TRBJ1-4, with TRBD1 identical over 8 bases. Germline V gives CDR1 MDHEN, CDR2 SYDVKM. The V gene end was trimmed by 2 bases and the J gene end by 7 bases; junction bases not matched to a gene: 3. The CDR3 is 14 residues long. The CDR3: CASSLPGGSEKLFF. The CDR3 coding sequence is TGTGCCAGCAGTTTACCAGGGGGCAGTGAAAAACTGTTTTTT.

This chain connects TRBV27 to TRBJ1-4; D may be TRBD1 (5 bases). The CDR3 runs 12 residues. Germline CDR1 and CDR2: MNHEY and SMNVEV (reference sequence). V dropped 6 bases and J dropped 8 bases, with 10 bases sitting between them. CDR3 sequence (DNA): TGTGCCAGCAGGGCAGGGAAGGAAAAACTGTTTTTT. This encodes CASRAGKEKLFF.

The rearrangement joins TRBV7-2 to TRBJ1-4; no definite D call. Germline-derived CDR1 and CDR2 are SGHTA and FQGNSA. V was cut by 5 bases and J by 8 bases, with 24 bases left in between. The CDR3 is 17 residues long. CDR3 in DNA: TGTGCCAGCAGCCCATCCAGCGCTTCACAGCGGGTGGAAAAACTGTTTTTT. Translating gives CASSPSSASQRVEKLFF.

The chain links TRBV5-1 to TRBJ1-3; possibly TRBD1 for D (6 bases). Germline V gives CDR1 SGHRS, CDR2 YFSETQ. The CDR3 spans 14 residues. Trimming left V 0 bases short and J 5 bases short, with 9 bases between. The CDR3 nucleotides read TGCGCCAGCAGCTTGGGACAGGCACGAAACACCATATATTTT. It specifies CASSLGQARNTIYF. The entire variable domain, with the rest obtained from reference TRBV5-1 and TRBJ1-3, is as follows: KAGVTQTPRYLIKTRGQQVTLSCSPISGHRSVSWYQQTPGQGLQFLFEYFSETQRNKGNFPGRFSGRQFSNSRSEMNVSTLELGDSALYLCASSLGQARNTIYFGEGSWLTVV.